The clone carrying this T cell receptor beta chain has just a few counts. What it recognizes is unknown. The junction differs from germline at one of its ends, possibly a read error. The data were taken from a study of cytomegalovirus exposure and HLA in healthy donors. The PCR made use of 60 Vbeta and 13 Jbeta primers. Sequencing used immunoSEQ multiplex PCR; TCRdb keeps in-frame clones, though not all of them. The sample yields around 63,000 clones, just under 80% seen once. The CDR3 spans 14 residues. CDR1 and CDR2 (germline): SGHRS, YFSETQ. Study-level results: Excluded: some indistinguishable V segments such as TRBV6-2 and TRBV6-3.

This TCR came from a man between 40 and 49 years old in good health and CMV-seronegative. The chain couples TRBV5-1 to TRBJ2-3, with 7 nucleotides matching TRBD2. The specimen was PBMCs. The CDR3 nucleotides read TGCGCCAGCAGCTTGGTCCGGGAGGCTGATACGCCGTGTTTT. The encoded protein is CASSLVREADTPCF.